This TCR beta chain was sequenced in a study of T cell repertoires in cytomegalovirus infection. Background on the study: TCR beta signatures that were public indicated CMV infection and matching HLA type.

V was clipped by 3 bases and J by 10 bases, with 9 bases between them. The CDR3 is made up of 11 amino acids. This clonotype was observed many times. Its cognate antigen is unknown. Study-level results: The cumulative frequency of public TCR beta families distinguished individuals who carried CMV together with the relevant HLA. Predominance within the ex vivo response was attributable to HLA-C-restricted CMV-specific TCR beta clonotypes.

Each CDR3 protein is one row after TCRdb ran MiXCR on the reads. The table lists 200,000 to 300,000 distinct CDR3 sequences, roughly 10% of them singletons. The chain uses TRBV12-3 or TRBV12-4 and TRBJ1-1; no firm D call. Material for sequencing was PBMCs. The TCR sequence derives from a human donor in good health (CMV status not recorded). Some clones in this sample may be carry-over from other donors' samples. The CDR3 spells CASSLYHGAFF. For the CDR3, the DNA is TGTGCCAGCAGTTTGTATCACGGAGCTTTCTTT.